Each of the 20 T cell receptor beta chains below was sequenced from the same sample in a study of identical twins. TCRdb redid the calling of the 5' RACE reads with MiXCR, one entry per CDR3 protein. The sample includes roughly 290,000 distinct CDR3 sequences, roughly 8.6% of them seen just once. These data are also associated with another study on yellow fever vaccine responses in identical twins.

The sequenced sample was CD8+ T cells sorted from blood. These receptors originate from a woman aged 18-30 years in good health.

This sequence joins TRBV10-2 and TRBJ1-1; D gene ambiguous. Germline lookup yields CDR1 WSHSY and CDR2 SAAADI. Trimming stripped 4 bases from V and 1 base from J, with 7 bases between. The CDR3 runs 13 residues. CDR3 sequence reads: CASSVRENTEAFF. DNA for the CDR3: TGCGCCAGCAGTGTAAGGGAGAACACTGAAGCTTTCTTT.

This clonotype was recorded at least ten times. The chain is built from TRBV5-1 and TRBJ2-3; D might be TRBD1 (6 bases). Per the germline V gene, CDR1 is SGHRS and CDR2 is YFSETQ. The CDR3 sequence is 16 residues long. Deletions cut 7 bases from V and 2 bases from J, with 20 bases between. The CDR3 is CASALDSSSLTDTQYF. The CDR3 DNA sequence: TGCGCCAGCGCCCTGGACAGTTCATCTCTCACAGATACGCAGTATTTT.

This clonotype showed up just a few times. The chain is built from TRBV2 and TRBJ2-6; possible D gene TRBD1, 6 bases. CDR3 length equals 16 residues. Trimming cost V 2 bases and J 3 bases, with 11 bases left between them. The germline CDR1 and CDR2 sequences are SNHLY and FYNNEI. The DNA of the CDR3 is TGTGCCAGCAGTGAACCACAGGGCCTTGGGGCCAACGTCCTGACTTTC. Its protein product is CASSEPQGLGANVLTF.

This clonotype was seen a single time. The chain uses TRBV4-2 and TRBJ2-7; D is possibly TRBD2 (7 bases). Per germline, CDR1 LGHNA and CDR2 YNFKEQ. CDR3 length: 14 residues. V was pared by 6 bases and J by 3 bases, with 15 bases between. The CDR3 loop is CASSWGGPDYEQYF. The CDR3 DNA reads TGTGCCAGCAGTTGGGGGGGCCCTGACTACGAGCAGTACTTC.

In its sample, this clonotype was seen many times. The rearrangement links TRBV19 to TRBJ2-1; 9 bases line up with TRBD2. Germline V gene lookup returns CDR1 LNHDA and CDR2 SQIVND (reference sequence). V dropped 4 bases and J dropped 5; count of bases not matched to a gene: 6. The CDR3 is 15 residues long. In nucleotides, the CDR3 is TGTGCCAGTAGTACAAGTAGCGGGAGCAACAATGAGCAGTTCTTC. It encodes CASSTSSGSNNEQFF.

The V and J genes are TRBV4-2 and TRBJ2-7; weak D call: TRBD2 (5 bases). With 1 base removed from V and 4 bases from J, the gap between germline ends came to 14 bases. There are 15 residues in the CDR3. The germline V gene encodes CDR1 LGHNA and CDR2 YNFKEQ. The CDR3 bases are TGTGCCAGCAGCCAAGGGCGGACTGCTGGTTACGAGCAGTACTTC. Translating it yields CASSQGRTAGYEQYF.

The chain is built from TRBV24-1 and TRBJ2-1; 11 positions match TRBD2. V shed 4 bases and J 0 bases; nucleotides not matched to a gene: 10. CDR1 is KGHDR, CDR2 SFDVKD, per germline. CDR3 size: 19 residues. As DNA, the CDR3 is TGTGCCACCAGTGACCCAACTAGCGGGAGAGACTACTCCTACAATGAGCAGTTCTTC. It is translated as CATSDPTSGRDYSYNEQFF.

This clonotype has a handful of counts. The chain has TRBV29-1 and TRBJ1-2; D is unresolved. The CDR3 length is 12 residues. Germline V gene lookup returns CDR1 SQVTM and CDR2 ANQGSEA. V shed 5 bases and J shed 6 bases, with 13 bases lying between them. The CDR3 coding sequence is TGCAGCGTTCCCAGGAAGCTGCATGGCTACACCTTC. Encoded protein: CSVPRKLHGYTF.

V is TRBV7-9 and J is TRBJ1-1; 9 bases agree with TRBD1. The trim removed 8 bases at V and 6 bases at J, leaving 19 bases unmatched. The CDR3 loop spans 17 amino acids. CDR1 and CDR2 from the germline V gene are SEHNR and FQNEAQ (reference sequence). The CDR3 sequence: CASVNFGQGIWVAEAFF. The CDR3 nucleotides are TGTGCCAGCGTCAACTTTGGACAGGGGATATGGGTCGCTGAAGCTTTCTTT.

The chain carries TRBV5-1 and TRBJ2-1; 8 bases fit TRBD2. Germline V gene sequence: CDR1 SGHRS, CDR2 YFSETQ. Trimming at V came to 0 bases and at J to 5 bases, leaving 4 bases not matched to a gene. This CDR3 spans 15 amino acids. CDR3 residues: CASSLEGLGDNEQFF. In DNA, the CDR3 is TGCGCCAGCAGCTTGGAGGGACTAGGTGACAATGAGCAGTTCTTC.

The DNA for the CDR3 is TGCAGCGGTTTACAGGGGACCGAGACCCAGTACTTC. It translates to CSGLQGTETQYF. The chain uses TRBV29-1 and TRBJ2-5, with 7 positions matching TRBD1. The CDR3 runs 12 residues. Germline V gene lookup returns CDR1 SQVTM and CDR2 ANQGSEA. J was trimmed by 5 bases and V by 7 bases; bases with no gene match: 7.

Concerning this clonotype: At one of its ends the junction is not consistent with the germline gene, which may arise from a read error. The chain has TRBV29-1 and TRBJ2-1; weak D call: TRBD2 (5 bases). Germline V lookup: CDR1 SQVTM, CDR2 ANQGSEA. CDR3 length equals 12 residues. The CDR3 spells CSVDRAGNEQFF. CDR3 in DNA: TGCAGCGTTGATCGGGCGGGCAATGAACAGTTCTTC.

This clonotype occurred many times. The CDR3 DNA reads TGTGCCAGTAGTATGGTAGGGGTCATGAACACTGAAGCTTTCTTT. This codes for CASSMVGVMNTEAFF. The chain combines TRBV19 with TRBJ1-1; possible D gene TRBD1, 5 bases. The CDR3 runs 15 residues. V was clipped by 3 bases and J by 0 bases, with 11 bases between them. From germline, CDR1 is LNHDA and CDR2 SQIVND (reference sequence).

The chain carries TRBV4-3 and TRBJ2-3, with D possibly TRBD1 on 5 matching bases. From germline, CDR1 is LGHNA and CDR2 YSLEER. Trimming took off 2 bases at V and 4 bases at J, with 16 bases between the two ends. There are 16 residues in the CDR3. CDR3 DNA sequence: TGCGCCAGCAGCCAAAGATTGGGGCAGGGTGCAGATACGCAGTATTTT. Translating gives CASSQRLGQGADTQYF.

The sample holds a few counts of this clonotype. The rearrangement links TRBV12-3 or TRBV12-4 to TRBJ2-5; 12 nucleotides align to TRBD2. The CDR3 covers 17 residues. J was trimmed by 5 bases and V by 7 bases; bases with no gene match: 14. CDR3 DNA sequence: TGTGCCAGCACCCCAGGACTAGCGGGAATAGGAATCGAGACCCAGTACTTC. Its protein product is CASTPGLAGIGIETQYF.

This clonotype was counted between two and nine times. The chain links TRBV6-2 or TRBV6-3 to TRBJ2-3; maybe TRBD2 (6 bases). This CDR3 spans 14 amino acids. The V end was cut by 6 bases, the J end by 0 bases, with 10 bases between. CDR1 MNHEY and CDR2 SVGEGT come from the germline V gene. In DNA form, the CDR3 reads TGTGCCAGCAGCGGGGGTTCTAGCACAGATACGCAGTATTTT. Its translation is CASSGGSSTDTQYF.

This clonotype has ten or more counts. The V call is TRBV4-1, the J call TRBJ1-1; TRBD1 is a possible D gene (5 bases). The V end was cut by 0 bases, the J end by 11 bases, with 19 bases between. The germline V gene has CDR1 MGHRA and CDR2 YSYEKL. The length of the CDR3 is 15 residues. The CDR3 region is CASSQDPGTYNPAFF. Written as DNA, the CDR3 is TGCGCCAGCAGCCAAGACCCCGGGACCTACAATCCGGCTTTCTTT.

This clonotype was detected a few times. In nucleotides, the CDR3 is TGTGCCAGCAGCCTGACGGACGCTTATGGAGAGCAGTTCTTC. It translates to CASSLTDAYGEQFF. V is TRBV7-9 and J is TRBJ2-1; no reliable D call. Germline lookup yields CDR1 SEHNR and CDR2 FQNEAQ (reference sequence). This CDR3 spans 14 amino acids. V was shortened by 5 bases and J by 10 bases, with 18 bases between the two germline ends. The variable domain in full, completed from reference TRBV7-9 and TRBJ2-1, reads DTGVSQNPRHKITKRGQNVTFRCDPISEHNRLYWYRQTLGQGPEFLTYFQNEAQLEKSRLLSDRFSAERPKGSFSTLEIQRTEQGDSAMYLCASSLTDAYGEQFFGPGTRLTVL.

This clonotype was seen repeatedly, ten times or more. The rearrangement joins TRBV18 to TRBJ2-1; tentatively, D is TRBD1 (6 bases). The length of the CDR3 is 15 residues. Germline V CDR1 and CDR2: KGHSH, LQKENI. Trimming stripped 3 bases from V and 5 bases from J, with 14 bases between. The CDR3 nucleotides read TGTGCCAGCTCACCCACGCACAGGGTCGACAATGAGCAGTTCTTC. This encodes CASSPTHRVDNEQFF. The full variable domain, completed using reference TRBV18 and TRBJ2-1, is NAGVMQNPRHLVRRRGQEARLRCSPMKGHSHVYWYRQLPEEGLKFMVYLQKENIIDESGMPKERFSAEFPKEGPSILRIQQVVRGDSAAYFCASSPTHRVDNEQFFGPGTRLTVL.

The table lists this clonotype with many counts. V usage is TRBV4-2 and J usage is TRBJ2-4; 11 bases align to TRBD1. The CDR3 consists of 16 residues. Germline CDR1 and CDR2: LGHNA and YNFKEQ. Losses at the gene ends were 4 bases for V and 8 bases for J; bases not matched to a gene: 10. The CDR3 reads CASSPETGQGGDIQYF. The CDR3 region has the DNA TGTGCCAGCAGCCCAGAAACGGGACAGGGGGGAGACATTCAGTACTTC.